This T cell receptor beta chain was recorded in a study of regulatory T cells in long-lasting Graves disease. Arm-PCR of CDR3 regions and iRepertoire HTBI primers were used to build TCR beta libraries. From the multiplex PCR reads, TCRdb called clonotypes with MiXCR, one entry per CDR3 protein. The table has about 330,000 distinct CDR3 sequences, 15% to 20% seen once. The V gene's germline CDR1 is SGHNT and CDR2 YYREEE (reference sequence). Trimming cost V 3 bases and J 10 bases, with 11 bases left between them. The CDR3 has 12 residues. This sample's time point: newly diagnosed GD, antithyroid drugs for less than 3 months. The TCR library was prepared using RNA isolated from PBMCs. This sample was shared with a second study, whose subject was T cells in Graves' hyperthyroidism and ophthalmopathy.

The V and J genes are TRBV5-4 and TRBJ2-1; D is possibly TRBD2 (6 bases). The sample here was peripheral blood mononuclear cells (PBMCs), taken at new diagnosis, from a patient treated with antithyroid drugs. This receptor was obtained from a woman in her late teens or twenties with Graves disease. This chain's CDR3 is CASSSTSPEQFF. CDR3 DNA sequence: TGTGCCAGCAGCTCAACTAGCCCGGAGCAGTTCTTC.